These 9 T cell receptor beta chains were sequenced from one sample in a study of shared clonotypes between healthy human individuals. Terminally differentiated effector memory CD45RA+ cells were left out of the naive CD8 fraction, which was CD45RO-negative and positively selected for CCR7. Profiled with immunoSEQ multiplex PCR; TCRdb holds only in-frame clones, not every one. Of around 2,000,000 clones listed, about 95% are singletons. The sequencing sample was made of naive CD8+ T cells sorted from blood. Receptors originate from a man aged 18 to 30 in good health.

This rearrangement joins TRBV25-1 to TRBJ2-2; D remains unclear. Germline V gene sequence: CDR1 MGHDK, CDR2 SYGVNS. The CDR3 is 13 amino acids. Trimming took off 6 bases at V and 8 bases at J, with 13 bases between the two ends. CDR3 protein: CASRAGDAGELFF. DNA of the CDR3: TGTGCCAGCAGGGCAGGAGACGCGGGGGAGCTGTTTTTT.

The chain carries TRBV30 and TRBJ2-1; D remains unclear. The CDR3 covers 13 residues. Germline V CDR1 and CDR2: GTSNPN, SVGIG (reference sequence). The V gene lost 2 bases and the J gene lost 7 bases, with 12 bases spanning the gap. DNA of the CDR3: TGTGCCTGGAGTCCGGGCCTTGGTAATGAGCAGTTCTTC. Residues: CAWSPGLGNEQFF.

The V and J genes are TRBV7-9 and TRBJ2-7; D call uncertain. V was pared by 5 bases and J by 2 bases, with 13 bases between. Germline V lookup: CDR1 SEHNR, CDR2 FQNEAQ (reference sequence). The CDR3 is 14 amino acids. CDR3 region: CASSIRPYPYEQYF. Here the CDR3 DNA reads TGTGCCAGCAGCATACGCCCCTACCCCTACGAGCAGTACTTC.

This sequence joins TRBV11-2 and TRBJ2-1, with no clear D. This CDR3 has 13 residues. CDR1 is SGHAT, CDR2 FQNNGV, per germline. Between the trimmed V and J ends, which lost 2 bases and 6 bases, there was a span of 8 bases. The CDR3 protein is CASSLSILNEQFF. CDR3 nucleotides: TGTGCCAGCAGCTTATCTATACTCAATGAGCAGTTCTTC.

V gene TRBV5-1 combines with J gene TRBJ2-7; 12 bases are shared with TRBD2. The germline CDR1 and CDR2 sequences are SGHRS and YFSETQ. The trim removed 4 bases at V and 0 bases at J, leaving 5 bases unmatched. CDR3 size: 16 residues. CDR3 protein: CASSLGTSGPSYEQYF. The CDR3 DNA is TGCGCCAGCAGCCTAGGGACTAGCGGGCCCTCCTACGAGCAGTACTTC.

The rearrangement links TRBV19 to TRBJ2-2; 7 bases match TRBD2. The V segment lost 3 bases and the J segment 6 bases; nucleotides outside the gene matches: 7. Germline V CDR1 and CDR2: LNHDA, SQIVND (reference sequence). The CDR3 is made up of 15 amino acids. CDR3 in amino acids: CASSMGREYPGELFF. In nucleotides, the CDR3 is TGTGCCAGTAGTATGGGGCGGGAGTACCCCGGGGAGCTGTTTTTT. Full variable domain (outside the CDR3, taken from reference TRBV19 and TRBJ2-2): DGGITQSPKYLFRKEGQNVTLSCEQNLNHDAMYWYRQDPGQGLRLIYYSQIVNDFQKGDIAEGYSVSREKKESFPLTVTSAQKNPTAFYLCASSMGREYPGELFFGEGSRLTVL.

This chain joins TRBV6-4 and TRBJ1-2; 8 bases align to TRBD1. This CDR3 comprises 15 residues. The V segment lost 5 bases and the J segment 4 bases; nucleotides outside the gene matches: 9. Germline V gene lookup returns CDR1 MRHNA and CDR2 SNTAGT. The CDR3, as DNA: TGTGCCAGCAGTTTCCGGCAGGGGGCCTTCTATGGCTACACCTTC. This codes for CASSFRQGAFYGYTF.

The chain combines TRBV27 with TRBJ1-2; D is unresolved. The V gene lost 0 bases and the J gene lost 8 bases, with 10 bases spanning the gap. The CDR3 is 13 residues long. Germline lookup yields CDR1 MNHEY and CDR2 SMNVEV (reference sequence). The CDR3 region has the DNA TGTGCCAGCAGTTTATCGTCCTCGAGAGGCTACACCTTC. Its protein product is CASSLSSSRGYTF.

As for this clone: Within the sample, other DNA sequences also encode this same CDR3. The chain joins TRBV27 to TRBJ2-1; D is unresolved. The CDR3 is 14 amino acids. Germline V gene data show CDR1 as MNHEY and CDR2 as SMNVEV (reference sequence). Trimming stripped 4 bases from V and 0 bases from J, with 7 bases between. The CDR3 here is CASSSSDSYNEQFF. The CDR3 DNA sequence: TGTGCCAGCAGTTCGTCCGACTCCTACAATGAGCAGTTCTTC.